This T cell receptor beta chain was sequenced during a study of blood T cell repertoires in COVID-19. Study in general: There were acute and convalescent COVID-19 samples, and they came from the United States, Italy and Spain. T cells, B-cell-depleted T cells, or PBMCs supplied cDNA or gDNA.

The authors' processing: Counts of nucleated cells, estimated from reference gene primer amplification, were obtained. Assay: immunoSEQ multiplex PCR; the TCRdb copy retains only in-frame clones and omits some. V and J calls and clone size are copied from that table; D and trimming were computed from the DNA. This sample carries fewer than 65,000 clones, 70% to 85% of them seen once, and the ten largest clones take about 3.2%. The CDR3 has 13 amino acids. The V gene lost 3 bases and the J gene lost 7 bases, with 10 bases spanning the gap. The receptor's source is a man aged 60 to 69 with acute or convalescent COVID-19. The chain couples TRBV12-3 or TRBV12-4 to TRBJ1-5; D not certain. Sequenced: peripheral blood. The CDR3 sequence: CASSFLGDQPQHF. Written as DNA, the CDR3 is TGTGCCAGCAGTTTTTTGGGCGACCAGCCCCAGCATTTT.